This T cell receptor beta chain is drawn from a study of T cell repertoires in aging, cancer and after chemotherapy. About the study: Patients with chronic lymphocytic leukemia were sampled before and after fludarabine- or bendamustine-based chemotherapy.

Peripheral blood genomic DNA, not sorted cells or RNA, was the template. TRB rearrangements spanning V, D and J were amplified using mixed TRB-A/B primers. TCRdb called the multiplex PCR reads again in MiXCR, with one record for every CDR3 protein. Seen here are a few thousand distinct CDR3 sequences, 35% to 45% observed once, and the top ten hold around 41%. Deletions cut 3 bases from V and 5 bases from J, with 13 bases between. The CDR3 has 14 residues. Germline CDR1 reads LNHDA; CDR2 reads SQIVND (reference sequence). By share of the sample, this clonotype is medium-sized. Sequencing used blood. This receptor was obtained from a human donor with a blood cancer. The chain uses TRBV19 and TRBJ2-5; D might be TRBD1 (5 bases). DNA for the CDR3: TGTGCCAGTAGTATCGGAGACCCAGGGGAGACCCAGTACTTC. Translating gives CASSIGDPGETQYF.